Below are 6 T cell receptor beta chains sequenced from a single sample in a study of blood T cell repertoires in COVID-19. Repertoires were generated with immunoSEQ multiplex PCR, while TCRdb's copy carries only in-frame clones and drops some. This table has almost 70,000 clones, roughly 87% appearing once. The source material was peripheral blood. The origin of the receptors is a woman between 50 and 59 years old with active COVID-19.

The rearrangement uses TRBV27 and TRBJ1-5; no firm D call. Trimming shortened V by 2 bases and J by 4 bases, and 6 bases separated the two germline ends. The CDR3 is 13 amino acids. Germline V gene data show CDR1 as MNHEY and CDR2 as SMNVEV (reference sequence). In DNA form, the CDR3 reads TGTGCCAGCAGTTTACAGAAGAATCAGCCCCAGCATTTT. It specifies CASSLQKNQPQHF.

V is TRBV7-6 and J is TRBJ2-3; 7 positions agree with TRBD2. CDR3 length: 16 residues. V shed 5 bases, J shed 0 bases, and the junction held 8 bases outside the gene matches. The germline V gene encodes CDR1 SGHVS and CDR2 FNYEAQ. CDR3: CASSPGSGTSTDTQYF. The CDR3 coding sequence is TGTGCCAGCAGCCCAGGGAGCGGGACTAGCACAGATACGCAGTATTTT.

CDR3 sequence (DNA): TGTGCCAGCAGCCGGGGAGGGAGTGGAACTGAAGCTTTCTTT. Translated, it gives CASSRGGSGTEAFF. The chain links TRBV3-1 (or the pseudogene TRBV3-2) to TRBJ1-1; no firm D call. Per germline, CDR1 LGHDT and CDR2 YNNKEL (reference sequence). This CDR3 has 14 residues. With 4 bases removed from V and 5 bases from J, the gap between germline ends came to 14 bases.

V is TRBV28 and J is TRBJ2-7; TRBD1 matches at 7 bases. This CDR3 spans 16 amino acids. Germline trimming cut 5 bases from V and 1 base from J; bases unmatched to any gene: 11. Germline CDR1 is MDHEN and CDR2 is SYDVKM. The CDR3 sequence is CASSPLSDRESYEQYF. The CDR3 DNA reads TGTGCCAGCAGTCCCCTCTCCGACAGGGAATCCTACGAGCAGTACTTC.

The chain uses TRBV19 and TRBJ1-3, with TRBD1 as a possible D gene (5 bases). The V end was cut by 6 bases, the J end by 2 bases, with 14 bases between. This CDR3 is built from 15 residues. From germline, CDR1 is LNHDA and CDR2 SQIVND (reference sequence). CDR3 loop: CASRQGAQPGNTIYF. The CDR3 DNA reads TGTGCCAGTAGACAAGGGGCCCAGCCTGGAAACACCATATATTTT.

J is TRBJ1-1 and V is TRBV3-1 (or the pseudogene TRBV3-2); D uncertain. The CDR3 spans 17 residues. From germline, CDR1 is LGHDT and CDR2 YNNKEL (reference sequence). V was shortened by 0 bases and J by 0 bases, with 14 bases between the two germline ends. The CDR3 sequence: CASSQESLTTLNTEAFF. CDR3 nucleotides: TGTGCCAGCAGCCAAGAAAGTCTGACTACACTGAACACTGAAGCTTTCTTT.